These 5 T cell receptor beta chains were sequenced from one sample in a study of cytomegalovirus exposure and HLA in healthy donors. In the PCR, 60 Vbeta and 13 Jbeta primers were used. Some clones are missing from TCRdb's copy, which holds only in-frame ones; the method was immunoSEQ multiplex PCR. The sample lists about 150,000 clones, over 70% occurring once. Sequencing was carried out using PBMCs. These receptors came from a woman aged 40 to 50 in good health and CMV-seronegative.

There are a few counts of this clone. The chain recombines TRBV10-3 with TRBJ1-1; weak D call: TRBD1 (5 bases). CDR3 size: 14 residues. The germline V gene has CDR1 ENHRY and CDR2 SYGVKD. Trimming took 4 bases from V and 1 from J, leaving 10 bases between them. CDR3 residues: CAISVGQGNTEAFF. The CDR3 region has the DNA TGTGCCATCAGTGTCGGCCAGGGGAACACTGAAGCTTTCTTT.

The V gene is TRBV6-4, the J gene TRBJ2-3; no reliable D call. V was cut by 2 bases and J by 2 bases, with 5 bases left in between. The CDR3 sequence is 13 residues long. Germline V gives CDR1 MRHNA, CDR2 SNTAGT. CDR3 protein: CASSDPYTDTQYF. In DNA, the CDR3 is TGTGCCAGCAGTGACCCCTACACAGATACGCAGTATTTT.

The chain links TRBV2 to TRBJ1-5; D ambiguous. The V gene lost 7 bases and the J gene lost 2 bases, with 18 bases spanning the gap. The CDR3 contains 16 residues. Germline V gene lookup returns CDR1 SNHLY and CDR2 FYNNEI. This CDR3 is CASNKESGQGNQPQHF. DNA of the CDR3: TGTGCCAGCAACAAAGAGTCAGGCCAGGGCAATCAGCCCCAGCATTTT.

The chain employs TRBV5-8 and TRBJ1-1; the D is unclear. Germline-derived CDR1 and CDR2 are SGHTS and YDEGEE. CDR3 length: 13 residues. Trimming shortened V by 4 bases and J by 0 bases, and 7 bases separated the two germline ends. Here the CDR3 DNA reads TGTGCCAGCAGCCTCGAGTTGAACACTGAAGCTTTCTTT. Translating it yields CASSLELNTEAFF.

This chain links TRBV30 with TRBJ2-2, with D uncertain. CDR1 GTSNPN and CDR2 SVGIG come from the germline V gene (reference sequence). CDR3 size: 15 residues. V lost 0 bases and J 4 bases, leaving 12 bases between the germline ends. CDR3 in DNA: TGTGCCTGGAGTGTAGGCGGATTAAGCACCGGGGAGCTGTTTTTT. It is translated as CAWSVGGLSTGELFF.